Listed below are T cell receptor beta chains from one sample, sequenced in a study of blood T cell repertoires in COVID-19. Measured with immunoSEQ multiplex PCR; TCRdb has only the in-frame clones, and not every one. The table has under 250,000 clones, more than 70% seen once. Sequencing was carried out using peripheral blood. Source of these receptors: an elderly woman with acute or convalescent COVID-19. Both conserved end residues are trimmed from each CDR3. The order of the fields is V gene, clone size, CDR3 protein. Some rows have no size entry. The others give once, few or many, or a class for an expanded clone.

V: TRBV4-2; size: .; CDR3: ASSLDWRAAPNQPQH
V: TRBV5-6; size: .; CDR3: ASSWGDRVVPDTQY
V: TRBV9; size: .; CDR3: ASSVGDRATGNTIY
V: TRBV18; size: .; CDR3: ASSPQWGGQETQY
V: TRBV2; size: .; CDR3: ASSPGGPFGDEQF
V: TRBV11-2; size: once; CDR3: ASSYLTVSGNTIY
V: TRBV7-9; size: .; CDR3: ASSWGDRGGYT
V: TRBV29-1; size: .; CDR3: SVSSDRGRAYGYT
V: TRBV28; size: .; CDR3: ASSTLGGSNQPQH
V: TRBV9; size: .; CDR3: ASSPGLAGGPVQETQY
V: TRBV19; size: .; CDR3: ASSTRQGTSETQY
V: TRBV19; size: .; CDR3: ASTAGQTNYGYT
V: TRBV5-6; size: .; CDR3: ASSLERDRVIANEKLF
V: TRBV7-9; size: .; CDR3: ASSFGASNYGYT
V: TRBV10-3; size: .; CDR3: AISDNTHDYGYT
V: TRBV7-3; size: .; CDR3: ASSSTGGTTDTQY
V: TRBV27; size: .; CDR3: ASKTSGAAGDTQY
V: TRBV5-1; size: .; CDR3: ASSLAGDRVHEQF
V: TRBV11-1; size: .; CDR3: ASSWQGNEQF
V: TRBV3-1/TRBV3-2; size: .; CDR3: ASSHLAGGLETQY
V: TRBV3-1/TRBV3-2; size: .; CDR3: ASIGLAGNEQF
V: TRBV4-2; size: .; CDR3: ASSQGQGAKQPQH
V: TRBV18; size: .; CDR3: ASSPQGTYNEQF
V: TRBV5-1; size: .; CDR3: ASSLVEANSPLH
V: TRBV5-1; size: .; CDR3: ASSLETSGGPYEQY
V: TRBV18; size: .; CDR3: ASSPGGDEQF
V: TRBV19; size: once; CDR3: ASTGERAPVNTEAF
V: TRBV5-4; size: many; CDR3: ASSLITVSNYGYT